The 8 T cell receptor beta chains presented below share a single source sample, sequenced in a study of regulatory T cells in long-lasting Graves disease. For TCR beta, libraries came from iRepertoire HTBI primers and Arm-PCR of CDR3 regions. TCRdb reanalysed the multiplex PCR reads using MiXCR and keeps one entry per CDR3 protein. Of about 420,000 distinct CDR3 sequences in the sample, less than 25% were seen once. Time point in this sample: persistent/refractory GD, antithyroid drugs over 5 years with positive TRAb. PBMCs provided the RNA from which the TCR library was made. The input for sequencing was peripheral blood mononuclear cells (PBMCs), taken when the disease was refractory, from a patient treated with antithyroid drugs. The source is a female donor with Graves disease.

This clonotype was observed a few times. The chain couples TRBV24-1 to TRBJ2-5; 13 bases line up with TRBD2. This CDR3 region has 18 residues. The trim removed 3 bases at V and 7 bases at J, leaving 13 bases unmatched. Germline V gives CDR1 KGHDR, CDR2 SFDVKD. The CDR3: CATSDEPGLAGKVGTQYF. DNA of the CDR3: TGTGCCACCAGTGATGAACCGGGACTAGCGGGAAAGGTTGGGACCCAGTACTTC.

The table lists this clonotype with a few counts. The V call is TRBV3-1, the J call TRBJ2-1; D might be TRBD1 (7 bases). This CDR3 is 18 amino acids long. Germline V CDR1 and CDR2: LGHDT, YNNKEL (reference sequence). Trimming took 0 bases from V and 8 from J, leaving 23 bases between them. The chain's CDR3 is CASSQDLGGQRETDEQFF. The CDR3, as DNA: TGTGCCAGCAGCCAAGATCTAGGGGGCCAACGGGAGACCGATGAGCAGTTCTTC.

In DNA form, the CDR3 reads TGTGCCAGCAGTTTGGGGACAGGGGGCGCCGGCTACACCTTC. This encodes CASSLGTGGAGYTF. The V and J genes are TRBV28 and TRBJ1-2; 12 nucleotides line up with TRBD1. The J segment lost 8 bases and the V segment lost 3 bases, leaving 4 bases of the junction unmatched. The V gene's germline CDR1 is MDHEN and CDR2 SYDVKM. The CDR3 is 14 residues long.

This clonotype was counted at least ten times. The V call is TRBV6-1, the J call TRBJ2-2; possible D gene TRBD1, 5 bases. Trimming pared 4 bases from V and 5 bases from J, leaving 8 bases between. CDR3 length equals 13 residues. Germline CDR1 and CDR2: MNHNS and SASEGT. CDR3: CASSGQITGELFF. CDR3 DNA sequence: TGTGCCAGCAGTGGACAGATAACCGGGGAGCTGTTTTTT.

The J gene is TRBJ1-1, the V gene TRBV19, with TRBD1 identical over 7 bases. This CDR3 comprises 14 residues. Germline lookup yields CDR1 LNHDA and CDR2 SQIVND (reference sequence). V lost 2 bases, J lost 4 bases, and 4 bases stayed unmatched. CDR3 in amino acids: CASSIPGGSTEAFF. CDR3 sequence (DNA): TGTGCCAGTAGTATACCAGGGGGTAGCACTGAAGCTTTCTTT.

Many counts were recorded for this clonotype. The chain carries TRBV19 and TRBJ2-5; D uncertain. Trimming shortened V by 4 bases and J by 3 bases, and 12 bases separated the two germline ends. This CDR3 comprises 14 residues. Germline V lookup: CDR1 LNHDA, CDR2 SQIVND (reference sequence). DNA for the CDR3: TGTGCCAGTAGTACACGGCGACCAGAAGAGACCCAGTACTTC. Its translation is CASSTRRPEETQYF.

The chain links TRBV11-2 to TRBJ2-1; tentative D call: TRBD1 (5 bases). CDR1 is SGHAT, CDR2 FQNNGV, per germline. Trimming took off 5 bases at V and 9 bases at J, with 14 bases between the two ends. This CDR3 spans 13 amino acids. The CDR3 loop is CASSRNSGIEQFF. The CDR3 bases are TGTGCCAGCAGCCGAAATTCAGGGATTGAGCAGTTCTTC.

V usage is TRBV25-1 and J usage is TRBJ2-1; 11 nucleotides line up with TRBD2. Germline assignment: CDR1 MGHDK and CDR2 SYGVNS. V lost 6 bases and J lost 5; bases outside the gene matches: 6. CDR3 size: 15 residues. The CDR3, as DNA: TGTGCCAGCAGATCCGGGACTAGCGGAAACAATGAGCAGTTCTTC. It codes for CASRSGTSGNNEQFF.